This TCR beta chain was captured in a study of cytomegalovirus exposure and HLA in healthy donors. Study-level background: The early release's HLA-typed donors yielded 70 million to 85 million unique TCRs.

Remarks on this clone: The antigen remains unidentified.

Germline lookup yields CDR1 SQVTM and CDR2 ANQGSEA. The CDR3 runs to 12 residues. Trimming removed 3 bases from V and 5 bases from J, with 11 bases in between. PCR primers comprised 60 Vbeta and 13 Jbeta primers. Only in-frame clones appear in the TCRdb table, and some are missing; sequencing was by immunoSEQ multiplex PCR. The sample lists about 200,000 clones, over 75% seen once, with 2.9% in the top ten. Study findings and constraints: Within an earlier analysis, most TCR beta V segments proved productive either about 87% or about 30% of the time. Cytomegalovirus-associated status was assigned to about 150 TCR beta chains. Presence/absence results assume similar sequencing depth per donor, which may not hold.

Sequencing was performed on PBMCs. The gene calls are TRBV29-1 and TRBJ2-7, with D perhaps matching TRBD1 (6 bases). The receptor comes from a woman in her 30s in good health and CMV-seronegative. Written as DNA, the CDR3 is TGCAGCGTTGACAGGGGTGACGACGAGCAGTACTTC. Translation: CSVDRGDDEQYF.